This TCR beta chain was retrieved from a study of PD-1 blockade in mismatch repair-deficient tumors (dated by TCRdb to between 2016 and 2019). In the study overall: Between September 2013 and September 2016, some 92 consecutive patients with 11 to 12 mismatch repair-deficient cancer types, all previously treated and progressing, were enrolled in the trial. Tumor-associated T cell clones were tracked in the peripheral blood of patients responding to PD-1 blockade by deep sequencing of TCR CDR3 regions. The paper as a whole reports these results and caveats: After pembrolizumab, tumor-resident clones, which were often undetectable in blood before treatment, expanded rapidly and then contracted, generally ahead of radiologic responses.

Library creation used the immunoSEQ multiplex PCR assay. What TCRdb holds here is the immuneACCESS table cut down to in-frame rearrangements. Part of the clones is not present; checked against another copy, under half of the missing clones reflect an unresolved V gene, and the others are unexplained. For this sample the table gives tens of thousands of clones, of which 78% were detected only once. The ten most abundant clones make up roughly 6% of the sample. Mismatch repair deficiency was established in every enrolled patient by polymerase chain reaction or immunohistochemistry. TCR sequencing was carried out for three patients who responded to pembrolizumab therapy. The phase II trial prospectively tested pembrolizumab PD-1 blockade in advanced mismatch repair-deficient cancers regardless of tissue of origin. Peripheral blood T cell samples were collected serially, before PD-1 blockade began and at several time points afterward. Blood sampling times were reported as weeks after the first pembrolizumab dose.

The CDR3 runs 11 amino acids, cysteine and phenylalanine included. Only the CDR3 DNA is retained, 33 bases long and in frame from the first base. CDR1 LGHNT and CDR2 FRNRAP are derived from the germline V gene. V and J lose 6 bases and 4 bases, and a span of 4 bases separates them. Of note for this clone: It lacks a known antigen. Base qualities were left out, and no much larger clone turns up one base away.

The source of this sequence is an adult with mismatch repair-deficient cancer. This chain joins TRBV12-5 to TRBJ1-5; no D gene is confidently identified. The source material was peripheral blood, sampled 2 weeks after starting pembrolizumab. The sequence in DNA is TGTGCTAGTGGGGTAAATCAGCCCCAGCATTTT. This yields the protein CASGVNQPQHF. Full variable domain (CDR3 extended with the reference TRBV12-5 and TRBJ1-5 proteins): DARVTQTPRHKVTEMGQEVTMRCQPILGHNTVFWYRQTMMQGLELLAYFRNRAPLDDSGMPKDRFSAEMPDATLATLKIQPSEPRDSAVYFCASGVNQPQHFGDGTRLSIL.